The rows below give T cell receptor beta chains drawn from one sample of a study of OX40 agonist ivuxolimab in advanced cancers. The data were produced by immunoSEQ multiplex PCR, yet TCRdb's version contains in-frame clones alone and is incomplete. The top ten clones hold nearly 8% of a sample with 70,000 to 90,000 clones, about 88% of them seen once. The source material was CD4+ or CD8+ T cells sorted from blood, sampled in a trial of the OX40 agonist ivuxolimab. The source of these receptors is an adult with an advanced solid tumor such as melanoma, head and neck, liver or kidney cancer. CDR3s leave out the opening cysteine and the closing phenylalanine or tryptophan. The D gene is left open where the match is weak. A clone size is listed for some rows: how often the clone was seen (once, few, many), or a class if it is expanded.

CDR3: ASSQDFRAGANVLT
V: TRBV4-3
D: NA
J: TRBJ2-6
size: NA

CDR3: ASCHPPGLAHKSSYNEQF
V: TRBV27
D: TRBD2
J: TRBJ2-1
size: NA

CDR3: ASSLGGQPNTGELF
V: TRBV5-1
D: TRBD1
J: TRBJ2-2
size: NA

CDR3: ASSPRGGGALYEQY
V: TRBV5-4
D: TRBD2
J: TRBJ2-7
size: NA

CDR3: ASSSLGLGY
V: TRBV6-5
D: NA
J: TRBJ2-7
size: NA

CDR3: ASSGTSGRGVYNEQF
V: TRBV6-1
D: TRBD2
J: TRBJ2-1
size: NA

CDR3: ASSLATASTDTQY
V: TRBV5-6
D: NA
J: TRBJ2-3
size: once

CDR3: ASRPRAVLMNTEAF
V: TRBV19
D: NA
J: TRBJ1-1
size: NA

CDR3: ASSLSGGAPGGTQY
V: TRBV7-3
D: NA
J: TRBJ2-5
size: NA

CDR3: ASSSRQGLYQETQY
V: TRBV5-4
D: TRBD1
J: TRBJ2-5
size: NA